This T cell receptor (beta chain) appears in the sequencing data of a study of control samples from healthy donors and cancer patients. Generated by immunoSEQ multiplex PCR, the TCRdb table keeps only in-frame clones and is missing some. The sample has under 70,000 clones, 95% to 97% seen once; the top ten hold 1.1%. The CDR3 runs to 17 residues. Trimming pared 3 bases from V and 5 bases from J, leaving 20 bases between. Germline assignment: CDR1 SNHLY and CDR2 FYNNEI. The chain employs TRBV2 and TRBJ2-1; perhaps TRBD2 as D (7 bases). Sequenced: blood. The receptor was isolated from a woman aged 18 to 35 in good health. CDR3 sequence (DNA): TGTGCCAGCAGTGAGGGGGCTAGCGGTGGGGGGGACAATGAGCAGTTCTTC. Amino acids: CASSEGASGGGDNEQFF.